This T cell receptor beta chain was identified during a study of quantifying T cell responses using KT2 cells. Study summary: cDNA was made from DNase-treated RNA using alpha and beta constant primers. The second PCR was a qPCR stopped at a predetermined fluorescence threshold.

Study-wide results and limits: Input KT2 cell number predicted KT2 alpha and beta sequence counts linearly over several orders of magnitude. At about one KT2 cell per 100,000 PBMC, KT2 sequences were still detected.

Each cDNA got a UMI-containing oligo ligated at its 3' end. First-round PCR used 3 to 4 cycles and beta primers RC1.1 and RC1.2 covering TRBC1 and TRBC2. Separate processing of TCR alpha and beta chains began at the second PCR. MiXCR, run by TCRdb on the UMI-ligation and nested PCR reads, gives a single entry per CDR3 protein. This sample has 30,000 or so distinct CDR3 sequences, with roughly 7.2% found just once. CDR3 length: 14 residues. V was shortened by 3 bases and J by 0 bases, with 12 bases between the two germline ends. From germline, CDR1 is DFQATT and CDR2 SNEGSKA (reference sequence). This clonotype came up many times. What it binds is not known.

This sequence joins TRBV20-1 and TRBJ2-7; D uncertain. The sequence was collected from a human donor. Sequencing was carried out using PBMCs spiked with cells of the T cell clone KT2. The CDR3 loop is CSASNTVPSYEQYF. In DNA, the CDR3 is TGCAGTGCTAGTAATACAGTGCCCTCCTACGAGCAGTACTTC.